This entry concerns a single T cell receptor (beta chain). No cognate antigen has been identified for it. No quality values exist for individual bases; no much larger clone is one base distant. This entry is derived from a study of vaccination and CD4 T cells after COVID-19 (dated 2022 in TCRdb). Study-level background: SARS-CoV-2 positivity had been established in the convalescent patients by nasal swab PCR, and mild disease was recorded in about 9 of these patients and severe disease in one. Six males and four females were included in the convalescent cohort, with two Hispanic individuals, seven Caucasians, two Asians and one multiracial person represented. Each participant got two doses of either the Pfizer-BioNTech BNT162b2 vaccine (n=8) or the Moderna mRNA-1273 vaccine (n=2). Post-COVID blood samples were collected from convalescent patients a median of around 100 days after diagnosis, with a range of roughly 35 to 180 days. Post-vaccine blood samples were collected a median of approximately 68 days after the second vaccine dose, ranging from about 12 to 241 days. Culture stimuli were overlapping spike peptide pools from SARS-CoV-2 and from the common cold coronaviruses HCoV-NL63, HCoV-OC43 and HCoV-229E. Control cultures received a CEFX viral epitope pool as the positive control, an HIV-1 Nef peptide pool as the negative control, or no peptide. In 10 COVID-19 convalescent patients and a few infection-naive healthy vaccine recipients, researchers compared the spike-specific CD4+ TCR repertoire from before mRNA vaccination with the repertoire from after.

The CDR3 starts with the cysteine, ends with the phenylalanine, and has 11 residues. Only the CDR3 region is kept as DNA, spanning 33 bases read in frame from base 1. CDR1 and CDR2 were assigned from the germline V gene as SQVTM and ANQGSEA. V was cut back by 5 bases and J by 4 bases, leaving a gap of 9 bases between them. Libraries came from PCR. DNA from cultured CD4+ T cells underwent TCR sequencing with the Oncomine TCR Beta short-read assay at the Johns Hopkins FTIC core. The QIAamp micro DNA kit was used to extract genomic DNA from the cultured CD4+ T cells. Oncomine TCR Beta libraries from cultured CD4+ T cells were pooled using unique dual indexes and sequenced on an Illumina iSeq 100. The authors' pipeline ran thus. Non-productive sequences were filtered out, and CDR3s that did not start with C, did not end with F or W, or were shorter than 7 amino acids were discarded. The MANAFEST web application was used to identify antigen-specific clonotypes by comparing peptide-stimulated wells against reference wells and other culture wells. An FDR below 0.05, an odds ratio above 5, and a productive frequency above 0.1% in at least two of three replicate wells were required for clones to be considered positive. A clonotype was classed as cross-reactive if the clonotype showed significant expansion both in SARS-CoV-2 spike wells and in at least one common cold coronavirus spike condition. CDR3 homology was assessed with Levenshtein distances (stringdist) and unrooted phylogenetic trees (ape) in R version 3.6.1. TCRdb's own reprocessing of the public reads used fastp at Q25 and MiXCR and kept productive beta chains. A single entry per CDR3 protein holds the most common genes and DNA from its merged rows. The V and J calls reflect TCRdb's pipeline rather than the authors' work. For this sample there are 24,000 or so distinct CDR3 sequences; approximately 59% appear just once. The ten biggest clones cover 2.5% to 3% of the sample.

Paper-wide results and their limitations: The median number of SARS-CoV-2-reactive clonotypes rose from under 25 after infection to approximately 41 after vaccination, but the change was not significant. Among convalescent patients, a median around 83% of the SARS-CoV-2-reactive clones seen after vaccination appeared only after vaccination, which suggests priming specific to the vaccine. Of the vaccine-specific clones found in convalescent patients, nearly all (304 of 307) were mono-reactive for SARS-CoV-2 spike instead of being cross-reactive with common cold coronaviruses. Relatively few convalescent patients were included in the study, and early timepoints after natural infection were not analyzed.

In the paper's terms, the treatment or condition label means: approximately nine-day PBMC culture with coronavirus spike peptide pools or control peptides (ViraFEST assay). To expand antigen-specific T cells with peptide pools and then pick out the expanded clonotypes through TCR sequencing, the study relied on the ViraFEST assay. The convalescent patients' positive SARS-CoV-2 PCR tests fell between March and December 2020, which was before the Alpha, Beta and Delta variants emerged in the United States. Each well held two million PBMCs cultured with 9 to 10 ug/ml peptide pools in IMDM containing 5% human AB serum and approximately 10 IU/ml IL-2. Half of the culture medium was replaced with fresh IL-2-containing medium on days 3 and 7. After 10 to 11 days of culture, CD4+ T cells were isolated by negative selection using the EasySep CD4+ T cell isolation kit. Ficoll-Paque Plus gradient centrifugation was used to isolate PBMCs from whole blood, and the isolated PBMCs were then either used fresh or cryopreserved at -140C. Triplicate wells were generally used for each culture condition.

This receptor was obtained from a human donor who had recovered from COVID-19. The chain is made from TRBV29-1 and TRBJ2-7; a confident D gene designation cannot be given. The sequenced sample was CD4+ T cells from blood, cultured in vitro. DNA sequence: TGCAGCGTTCGCTTGGCATACGAGCAGTACTTC. It is translated as CSVRLAYEQYF.